This T cell receptor (beta chain) is from a study of T cells after yellow fever vaccination. This CDR3 comprises 17 residues. Per germline, CDR1 SEHNR and CDR2 FQNEAQ (reference sequence). Trimming took off 5 bases at V and 0 bases at J, with 19 bases between the two ends. Broader study findings: Abundant clonotypes (contaminants from the bulk population) could be present in FACS-sorted repertoires.

One entry per CDR3 protein results from TCRdb running MiXCR on the 5' RACE reads. The sample holds some 420,000 distinct CDR3 sequences, 15% to 20% seen once. Comment on this clonotype: No antigen is known for it.

The V gene is TRBV7-9, the J gene TRBJ1-1; D may be TRBD1 (5 bases). The specimen comprised PBMCs, sampled before the yellow fever booster vaccination. The clonotype originates from a man between 18 and 35 years old who received the YFV17D yellow fever vaccine. As DNA, the CDR3 is TGTGCCAGCAGCATCCTCCGGACAAAAATCATGAACACTGAAGCTTTCTTT. It translates to CASSILRTKIMNTEAFF.